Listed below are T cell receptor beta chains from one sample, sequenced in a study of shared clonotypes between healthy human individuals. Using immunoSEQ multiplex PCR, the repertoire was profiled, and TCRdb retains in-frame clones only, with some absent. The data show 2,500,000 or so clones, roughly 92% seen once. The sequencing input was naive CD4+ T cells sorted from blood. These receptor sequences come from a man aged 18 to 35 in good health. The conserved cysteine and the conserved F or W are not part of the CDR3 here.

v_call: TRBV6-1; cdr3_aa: ASLTWTGSYEQY
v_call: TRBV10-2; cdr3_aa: ASRRDGYEQY
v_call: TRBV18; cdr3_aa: ASSPQGGTEAF
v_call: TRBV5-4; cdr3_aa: ASSSTPGLEADTQY
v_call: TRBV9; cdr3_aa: ASSVAQTPRNTIY
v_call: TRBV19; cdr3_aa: ASSTSDNSYNEQF
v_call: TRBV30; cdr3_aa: AWTRPTGGNTIY
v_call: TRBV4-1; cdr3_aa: ASSQPKVTGELF
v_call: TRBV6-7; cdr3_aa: ASSRGARGQRLFGNTIY
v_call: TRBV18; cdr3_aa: ASSPRIGQNEQF
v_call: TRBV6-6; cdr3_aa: ASSGRGSYTGELF